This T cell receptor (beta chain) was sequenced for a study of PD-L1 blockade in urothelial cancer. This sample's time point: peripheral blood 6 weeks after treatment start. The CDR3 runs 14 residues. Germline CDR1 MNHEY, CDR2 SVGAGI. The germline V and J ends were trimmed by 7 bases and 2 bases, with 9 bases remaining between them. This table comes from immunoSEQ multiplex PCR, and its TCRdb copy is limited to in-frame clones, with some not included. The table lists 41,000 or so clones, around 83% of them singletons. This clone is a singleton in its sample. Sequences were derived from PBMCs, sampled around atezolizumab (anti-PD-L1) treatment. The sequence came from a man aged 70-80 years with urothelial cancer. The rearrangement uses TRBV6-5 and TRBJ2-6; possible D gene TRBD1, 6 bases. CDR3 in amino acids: CASTRGAGANVLTF. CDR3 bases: TGTGCCAGCACCAGGGGTGCTGGGGCCAACGTCCTGACTTTC.